This T cell receptor beta chain was captured by sequencing in a study of type 1 regulatory T cells. The V and J ends lost 0 bases and 5 bases respectively, with 14 bases between them. This CDR3 is 15 amino acids long. Per the germline V gene, CDR1 is SGHNT and CDR2 is YYREEE (reference sequence). TCRdb analysed the reads with MiXCR anew, one entry per CDR3 protein. The sample records 80,000 to 100,000 distinct CDR3 sequences, roughly 31% being singletons. V usage is TRBV5-4 and J usage is TRBJ2-5; D remains unclear. Sequencing input: CD4+ T cells, either the whole sample or a sorted fraction (not recorded which). This TCR came from a human donor in good health. The CDR3 reads CASSLGGRSEETQYF. CDR3 DNA sequence: TGTGCCAGCAGCTTGGGTGGCAGGTCGGAGGAGACCCAGTACTTC.